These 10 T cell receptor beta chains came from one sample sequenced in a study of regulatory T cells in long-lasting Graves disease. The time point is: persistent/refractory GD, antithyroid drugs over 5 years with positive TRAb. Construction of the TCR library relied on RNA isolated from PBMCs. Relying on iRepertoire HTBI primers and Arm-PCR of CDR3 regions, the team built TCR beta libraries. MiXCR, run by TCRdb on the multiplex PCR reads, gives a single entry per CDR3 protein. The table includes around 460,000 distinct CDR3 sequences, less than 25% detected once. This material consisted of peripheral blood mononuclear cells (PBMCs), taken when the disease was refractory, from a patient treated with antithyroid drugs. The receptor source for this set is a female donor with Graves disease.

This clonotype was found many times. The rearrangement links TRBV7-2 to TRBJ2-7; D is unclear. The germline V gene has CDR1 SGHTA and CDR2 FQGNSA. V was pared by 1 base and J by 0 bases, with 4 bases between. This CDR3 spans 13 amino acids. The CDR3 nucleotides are TGTGCCAGCAGCTTAGGACACTCCTACGAGCAGTACTTC. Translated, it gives CASSLGHSYEQYF.

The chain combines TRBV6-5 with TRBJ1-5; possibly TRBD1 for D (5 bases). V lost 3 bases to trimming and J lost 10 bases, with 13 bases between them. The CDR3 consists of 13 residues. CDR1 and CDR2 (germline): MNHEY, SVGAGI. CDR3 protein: CASSYPDRPPQHF. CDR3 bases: TGTGCCAGCAGTTATCCCGACAGACCACCCCAGCATTTT.

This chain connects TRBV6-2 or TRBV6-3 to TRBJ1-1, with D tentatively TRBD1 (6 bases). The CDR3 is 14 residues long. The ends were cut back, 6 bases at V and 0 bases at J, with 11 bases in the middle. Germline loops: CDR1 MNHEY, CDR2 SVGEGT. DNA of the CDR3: TGTGCCAGCAGGCATGACAGGATGAACACTGAAGCTTTCTTT. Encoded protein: CASRHDRMNTEAFF.

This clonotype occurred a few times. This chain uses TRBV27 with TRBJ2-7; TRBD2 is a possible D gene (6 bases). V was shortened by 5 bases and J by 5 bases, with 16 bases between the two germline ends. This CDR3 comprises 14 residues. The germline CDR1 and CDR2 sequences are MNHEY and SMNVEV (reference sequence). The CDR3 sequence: CASSPRWGENEQYF. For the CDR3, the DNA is TGTGCCAGCAGTCCCAGGTGGGGGGAGAACGAGCAGTACTTC.

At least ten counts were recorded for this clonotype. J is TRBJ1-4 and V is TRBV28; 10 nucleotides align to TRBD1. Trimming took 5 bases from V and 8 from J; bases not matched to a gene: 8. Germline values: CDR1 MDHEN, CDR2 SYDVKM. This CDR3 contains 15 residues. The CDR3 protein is CASSLRQGAEEKLFF. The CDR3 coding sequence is TGTGCCAGCAGTCTACGACAGGGGGCAGAAGAAAAACTGTTTTTT.

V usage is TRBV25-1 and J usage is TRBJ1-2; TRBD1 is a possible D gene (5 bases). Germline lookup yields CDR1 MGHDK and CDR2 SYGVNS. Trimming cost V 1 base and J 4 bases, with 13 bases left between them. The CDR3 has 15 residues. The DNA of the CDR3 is TGTGCCAGCAGTGAATTTAGGGGAACAGGCTATGGCTACACCTTC. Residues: CASSEFRGTGYGYTF.

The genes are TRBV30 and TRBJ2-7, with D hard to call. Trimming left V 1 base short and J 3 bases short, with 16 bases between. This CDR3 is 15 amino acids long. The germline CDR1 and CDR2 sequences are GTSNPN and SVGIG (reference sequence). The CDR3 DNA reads TGTGCCTGGAGTGGCCAGCCCCCTAATGTCTACGAGCAGTACTTC. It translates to CAWSGQPPNVYEQYF.

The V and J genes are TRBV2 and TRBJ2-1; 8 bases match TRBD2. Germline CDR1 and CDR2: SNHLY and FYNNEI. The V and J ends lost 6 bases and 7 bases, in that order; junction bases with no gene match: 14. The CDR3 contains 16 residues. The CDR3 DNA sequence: TGTGCCAGCAGCGCCTTAGCGGGATCCACCAGAAATGAGCAGTTCTTC. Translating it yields CASSALAGSTRNEQFF.

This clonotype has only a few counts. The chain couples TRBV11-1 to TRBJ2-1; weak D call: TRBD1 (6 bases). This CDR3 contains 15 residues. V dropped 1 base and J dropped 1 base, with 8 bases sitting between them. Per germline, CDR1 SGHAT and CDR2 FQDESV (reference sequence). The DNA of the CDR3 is TGTGCCAGCAGCTTAGGACAGGAGTCCTACAATGAGCAGTTCTTC. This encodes CASSLGQESYNEQFF.

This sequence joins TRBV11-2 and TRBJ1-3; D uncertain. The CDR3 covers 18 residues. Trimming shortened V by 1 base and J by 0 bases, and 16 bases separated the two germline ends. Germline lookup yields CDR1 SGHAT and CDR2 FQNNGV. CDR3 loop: CASSLGELTDPSGNTIYF. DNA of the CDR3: TGTGCCAGCAGCTTAGGTGAATTGACGGATCCCTCTGGAAACACCATATATTTT.